This T cell receptor beta chain comes out of a study of human T cells and chemical hapten exposure. This sample's time point: healthy volunteer bleed at 2 weeks. Someone pulled total RNA out of unfractionated whole blood. This clonotype has ten or more counts. TCRdb reanalysed the RACE reads using MiXCR and keeps one entry per CDR3 protein. The sample contains 100,000 to 150,000 distinct CDR3 sequences, approximately 8.3% of which appear only once. Germline CDR1 reads SEHNR; CDR2 reads FQNEAQ (reference sequence). This CDR3 is 16 amino acids long. Trimming took off 7 bases at V and 2 bases at J, with 19 bases between the two ends.

Sequencing used whole blood. The chain links TRBV7-9 to TRBJ2-3; maybe TRBD2 (6 bases). The TCR originated in a male donor in good health. Some clones in this sample may be carry-over from other donors' samples. The CDR3 sequence is CASTFSGQGDTDTQYF. CDR3 in DNA: TGTGCCAGCACCTTCAGCGGGCAGGGAGACACAGATACGCAGTATTTT.